This TCR beta chain is from a study of cytomegalovirus exposure and HLA in healthy donors. Findings of the study overall: The authors enumerated 164 TCR beta chains as linked to cytomegalovirus. Most observed TCR sequences were rare, whereas some public TCRs were detected in many donors. Reported performance of the classifier showed diagnosis of cytomegalovirus status with high specificity and sensitivity.

Libraries were prepared by immunoSEQ multiplex PCR; TCRdb keeps only in-frame clonotypes and omits some of them. The profile covers around 350,000 clones, with 80% to 90% appearing a single time and roughly 0.8% taken by the ten largest. The CDR3 length is 17 residues. The germline V gene encodes CDR1 MNHEY and CDR2 SMNVEV (reference sequence). Germline trimming cut 6 bases from V and 5 bases from J; bases unmatched to any gene: 9. On this clone itself: Its target is unknown.

The receptor comes from a woman under 30 in good health and CMV-seronegative. The chain combines TRBV27 with TRBJ2-1; 14 bases align to TRBD2. Sequencing input: PBMCs. CDR3 bases: TGTGCCAGCAGGACTAGCGGGAGGGCTCAAGGTGACAATGAGCAGTTCTTC. It encodes CASRTSGRAQGDNEQFF.